These 30 T cell receptor beta chains originate from one sample sequenced in a study of cytomegalovirus exposure and HLA in healthy donors. Researchers ran the PCR with 60 Vbeta and 13 Jbeta primers. Assay: immunoSEQ multiplex PCR; the TCRdb copy retains only in-frame clones and omits some. The sample contains fewer than 60,000 clones, roughly 53% of which appear only once. The sequenced material came from PBMCs. The receptor source for this set is a human donor in good health.

The chain is built from TRBV4-3 and TRBJ1-4; D is unresolved. Trimming took 3 bases from V and 3 from J, leaving 17 bases between them. CDR1 is LGHNA, CDR2 YSLEER, per germline. The CDR3 extends over 17 amino acids. The CDR3 reads CASSQASRLAANEKLFF. The CDR3 bases are TGCGCCAGCAGCCAGGCCAGTAGGTTAGCGGCTAATGAAAAACTGTTTTTT.

The V and J genes are TRBV29-1 and TRBJ2-3; 8 bases match TRBD2. CDR1 SQVTM and CDR2 ANQGSEA come from the germline V gene. CDR3 length equals 16 residues. With 7 bases clipped from V and 5 bases from J, the junction kept 17 bases outside the gene matches. The CDR3 nucleotides are TGCAGCGCCAGAGCGAGTTACGGGGGGGCCGAAGATACGCAGTATTTT. Its protein is CSARASYGGAEDTQYF.

The genes are TRBV7-2 and TRBJ2-7; the D gene is possibly TRBD2 (6 bases). Trimming pared 3 bases from V and 4 bases from J, leaving 13 bases between. CDR3 length: 14 amino acids. The V gene's germline CDR1 is SGHTA and CDR2 FQGNSA. CDR3 sequence (DNA): TGTGCCAGCAGCTTGGACCAGCGGGCTTACGAGCAGTACTTC. It yields the protein CASSLDQRAYEQYF.

This clone was seen a few times. The CDR3 DNA reads as TGCGCCAGCAGCCAAGAGAGAAGGGGGCAGACAGATACGCAGTATTTT. It translates to CASSQERRGQTDTQYF. The J gene is TRBJ2-3, the V gene TRBV4-1; TRBD1 agrees at 7 bases. Germline V gives CDR1 MGHRA, CDR2 YSYEKL. The ends lost 0 bases at V and 3 bases at J; junction bases unmatched: 6. The CDR3 has 16 residues.

Only one count was recorded for this clone. V and J are TRBV6-5 and TRBJ2-1, with no clear D. Trimming removed 1 base at V and 3 bases at J, with 10 bases between. Germline V gives CDR1 MNHEY, CDR2 SVGAGI. This CDR3 is 15 amino acids long. In DNA, the CDR3 is TGTGCCAGCAGTTACTTGGGCCCCGGCTACAATGAGCAGTTCTTC. Translation gives CASSYLGPGYNEQFF.

The gene calls are TRBV4-3 and TRBJ2-5, with a weak D call TRBD2 (5 bases). Trimming cost V 2 bases and J 4 bases, with 14 bases left between them. The CDR3 runs 15 residues. Germline V gene lookup returns CDR1 LGHNA and CDR2 YSLEER. The CDR3 sequence: CASSQSGRGPETQYF. The CDR3 DNA is TGCGCCAGCAGCCAAAGCGGTCGGGGTCCAGAGACCCAGTACTTC.

The chain carries TRBV7-9 and TRBJ2-7, with unresolved D. Trimming shortened V by 5 bases and J by 3 bases, and 11 bases separated the two germline ends. This CDR3 region has 13 residues. Germline-derived CDR1 and CDR2 are SEHNR and FQNEAQ (reference sequence). The CDR3 sequence: CASSARRYYEQYF. The CDR3 region has the DNA TGTGCCAGCAGCGCGAGGCGATACTACGAGCAGTACTTC.

V usage is TRBV4-2 and J usage is TRBJ2-5, with TRBD2 identical over 13 bases. Germline-derived CDR1 and CDR2 are LGHNA and YNFKEQ. Trimming cost V 6 bases and J 9 bases; bases outside gene matches: 10. The CDR3 extends over 15 amino acids. The CDR3 DNA sequence: TGTGCCAGCAGTACGACTAGCGGGGGGTTTGCTGCCCAGTACTTC. It encodes CASSTTSGGFAAQYF.

The J gene is TRBJ2-7, the V gene TRBV7-3, with a possible D match to TRBD1 (5 bases). Trimming took 0 bases from V and 5 from J, leaving 14 bases between them. Looked up from germline, CDR1 is SGHTA and CDR2 is FQGTGA. CDR3 size: 15 residues. Here the CDR3 DNA reads TGTGCCAGCAGCTTAACCAGCCAGGGTACCCACGAGCAGTACTTC. It is translated as CASSLTSQGTHEQYF.

The rearrangement links TRBV25-1 to TRBJ2-5; the D gene is possibly TRBD1 (7 bases). The end of the DNA aligns better with TRBJ2-7, so the J call may be wrong. The germline V gene encodes CDR1 MGHDK and CDR2 SYGVNS. The CDR3 totals 15 residues. The CDR3 region is CASSQGGGATYEQYF. CDR3 DNA sequence: TGTGCCAGCAGCCAAGGGGGCGGGGCAACCTACGAGCAGTACTTC.

V gene TRBV7-9 combines with J gene TRBJ1-6, with D possibly TRBD1 on 5 matching bases. The ends were cut back, 2 bases at V and 3 bases at J, with 8 bases in the middle. This CDR3 is 15 amino acids long. Germline V gene data show CDR1 as SEHNR and CDR2 as FQNEAQ (reference sequence). The CDR3, as DNA: TGTGCCAGCAGCTTAAGGGACTTCTATAATTCACCCCTCCACTTT. This encodes CASSLRDFYNSPLHF. Full variable domain (missing parts from reference TRBV7-9 and TRBJ1-6): DTGVSQNPRHKITKRGQNVTFRCDPISEHNRLYWYRQTLGQGPEFLTYFQNEAQLEKSRLLSDRFSAERPKGSFSTLEIQRTEQGDSAMYLCASSLRDFYNSPLHFGNGTRLTVT.

The V call is TRBV11-2, the J call TRBJ1-1; no reliable D call. With 6 bases removed from V and 0 bases from J, the gap between germline ends came to 8 bases. The CDR3 totals 13 residues. Germline CDR1 SGHAT, CDR2 FQNNGV. CDR3 residues: CASSSALNTEAFF. The CDR3 nucleotides are TGTGCCAGCAGTTCTGCGCTGAACACTGAAGCTTTCTTT.

This clone came up many times. One junction end disagrees with the germline gene, perhaps due to a read error. The rearrangement links TRBV7-3 to TRBJ2-1; D is perhaps TRBD1 (6 bases). The CDR3 spans 12 residues. The V gene's germline CDR1 is SGHTA and CDR2 FQGTGA. CDR3 sequence (DNA): TGTGCCAGCGGACCTGGGACAAGGGTGGGGGTCTTC. It codes for CASGPGTRVGVF. Full variable domain (outside the CDR3, taken from reference TRBV7-3 and TRBJ2-1): GAGVSQTPSNKVTEKGKYVELRCDPISGHTALYWYRQSLGQGPEFLIYFQGTGAADDSGLPNDRFFAVRPEGSVSTLKIQRTERGDSAVYLCASGPGTRVGVFGPGTRLTVL.

The chain employs TRBV6-5 and TRBJ1-1; no firm D call. Deletions cut 6 bases from V and 8 bases from J, with 13 bases between. Germline lookup yields CDR1 MNHEY and CDR2 SVGAGI. CDR3 length: 12 residues. The DNA of the CDR3 is TGTGCCAGCAGCCCCGGACTGCTGGAAGCTTTCTTT. Translation: CASSPGLLEAFF.

In DNA form, the CDR3 reads TGTGCCAGCAGCTTGGGACTCTCCTGGACTAGCGGGGGGGCAGGGCAGTTCTTC. It specifies CASSLGLSWTSGGAGQFF. The chain is built from TRBV5-4 and TRBJ2-1, with TRBD2 identical over 15 bases. The CDR3 sequence is 18 residues long. The germline gives CDR1 SGHNT, CDR2 YYREEE (reference sequence). The ends lost 0 bases at V and 12 bases at J; junction bases unmatched: 13. Variable domain in full (rest from reference TRBV5-4 and TRBJ2-1): ETGVTQSPTHLIKTRGQQVTLRCSSQSGHNTVSWYQQALGQGPQFIFQYYREEENGRGNFPPRFSGLQFPNYSSELNVNALELDDSALYLCASSLGLSWTSGGAGQFFGPGTRLTVL.

The chain joins TRBV12-1 to TRBJ1-5; no check of the table's D call, TRBD1, against the DNA was made. TRBV12-1 is annotated as a pseudogene. The CDR3 consists of 16 residues. The CDR3 DNA reads as TGTGCCAGCAGCTTTGCGCCAGGCGATCTCAATCAGCCCCAGCATTTT. Translating it yields CASSFAPGDLNQPQHF.

The chain recombines TRBV7-6 with TRBJ2-1, with D perhaps matching TRBD2 (5 bases). The CDR3 runs to 14 residues. Germline loops: CDR1 SGHVS, CDR2 FNYEAQ. Trimming cost V 3 bases and J 15 bases, with 21 bases left between them. For the CDR3, the DNA is TGTGCCAGCAGCTTGGACCGGCCGGGAATCGGGCTGTTCTTC. It is translated as CASSLDRPGIGLFF.

This clone has a handful of counts. This chain links TRBV19 with TRBJ1-1; D is ambiguous. V lost 5 bases, J lost 4 bases, and 14 bases lay in between. Germline CDR1 LNHDA, CDR2 SQIVND (reference sequence). The CDR3 runs to 14 residues. The CDR3: CASSFQARRTEAFF. The CDR3 DNA reads as TGTGCCAGTAGTTTTCAAGCCAGGCGCACTGAAGCTTTCTTT.

The chain has TRBV29-1 and TRBJ2-7, with a possible D match to TRBD1 (6 bases). The germline V and J ends were trimmed by 7 bases and 4 bases, with 14 bases remaining between them. This CDR3 has 12 amino acids. Germline CDR1 and CDR2: SQVTM and ANQGSEA. CDR3 in amino acids: CSGLQGKYEQYF. CDR3 coding DNA: TGCAGCGGCTTACAGGGCAAGTACGAGCAGTACTTC.

The chain links TRBV2 to TRBJ1-4; D uncertain. CDR1 is SNHLY, CDR2 FYNNEI, per germline. CDR3 length: 13 amino acids. V lost 9 bases and J 1 base, leaving 9 bases between the germline ends. The CDR3 DNA is TGTGCCAGTAACCGGGAAACTAATGAAAAACTGTTTTTT. Its protein product is CASNRETNEKLFF.

The V and J genes are TRBV5-1 and TRBJ2-5; 11 bases are shared with TRBD2. This CDR3 has 16 amino acids. V shed 3 bases, J shed 2 bases, and the junction held 6 bases outside the gene matches. Germline V lookup: CDR1 SGHRS, CDR2 YFSETQ. The CDR3 sequence: CASSYIAGGQQETQYF. The CDR3 nucleotides are TGCGCCAGCAGCTACATAGCGGGGGGGCAACAAGAGACCCAGTACTTC.

The rearrangement uses TRBV6-5 and TRBJ1-1, with a tentative D call TRBD1 (6 bases). This CDR3 comprises 15 residues. V was clipped by 7 bases and J by 6 bases, with 21 bases between them. Germline V gene sequence: CDR1 MNHEY, CDR2 SVGAGI. CDR3 in amino acids: CASTRGGGANPEAFF. The CDR3 DNA reads TGTGCCAGCACCCGGGGTGGGGGGGCGAATCCTGAAGCTTTCTTT.

The genes are TRBV11-2 and TRBJ1-6; D is uncertain. The CDR3 has 18 amino acids. V shed 5 bases and J shed 0 bases, with 17 bases lying between them. The germline gives CDR1 SGHAT, CDR2 FQNNGV. The CDR3 loop is CASSPRAGGSSYNSPLHF. The CDR3 DNA is TGTGCCAGCAGCCCGCGGGCCGGAGGGAGCTCCTATAATTCACCCCTCCACTTT.

The V and J genes are TRBV5-6 and TRBJ2-5; tentatively, D is TRBD2 (6 bases). CDR3 length: 14 amino acids. Per germline, CDR1 SGHDT and CDR2 YYEEEE. V lost 3 bases and J lost 7, with 16 bases in between. The CDR3 nucleotides read TGTGCCAGCAGCTGGCTACGGGTCGGGAGGACCCAGTACTTC. Translated, it gives CASSWLRVGRTQYF.

V and J are TRBV7-8 and TRBJ1-3; 7 bases agree with TRBD1. V shed 5 bases, J shed 2 bases, and the junction held 6 bases outside the gene matches. The CDR3 is made up of 15 amino acids. CDR1 SGHVS and CDR2 FQNEAQ come from the germline V gene. In DNA, the CDR3 is TGTGCCAGCAGCAGAACAGGGGTTCCTGGAAACACCATATATTTT. It encodes CASSRTGVPGNTIYF.

The chain is built from TRBV27 and TRBJ1-4; maybe TRBD1 (6 bases). Trimming stripped 2 bases from V and 4 bases from J, with 11 bases between. The CDR3 contains 15 residues. Germline CDR1 MNHEY, CDR2 SMNVEV (reference sequence). In nucleotides, the CDR3 is TGTGCCAGCAGTTTAGCAGGGGCCGGTAATGAAAAACTGTTTTTT. Translation: CASSLAGAGNEKLFF.

CDR3 sequence (DNA): TGCGCCAGCAGCCCAGGACTAGCGGTAACCTACAATGAGCAGTTCTTC. Residues: CASSPGLAVTYNEQFF. The genes are TRBV4-1 and TRBJ2-1, with 10 bases fitting TRBD2. The CDR3 is 16 amino acids. The V segment lost 4 bases and the J segment 2 bases; nucleotides outside the gene matches: 5. The germline V gene has CDR1 MGHRA and CDR2 YSYEKL.

This rearrangement joins TRBV5-6 to TRBJ1-2; TRBD1 matches at 8 bases. With 4 bases clipped from V and 7 bases from J, the junction kept 9 bases outside the gene matches. This CDR3 contains 14 residues. Germline V lookup: CDR1 SGHDT, CDR2 YYEEEE. The CDR3 DNA sequence: TGTGCCAGCAGCGCACAGGGGGGTCGACGTGGCTACACCTTC. Protein: CASSAQGGRRGYTF.

V usage is TRBV10-1 and J usage is TRBJ1-5; D uncertain. The CDR3 runs 17 residues. Deletions cut 9 bases from V and 3 bases from J, with 24 bases between. Germline lookup yields CDR1 WNHNN and CDR2 SYGVQD (reference sequence). CDR3 bases: TGCGCCAGAGGTTTAACGGAGGCCAGGAGCTTCAATCAGCCCCAGCATTTT. Its protein is CARGLTEARSFNQPQHF.

The chain joins TRBV7-6 to TRBJ2-2, with TRBD1 as a possible D gene (6 bases). CDR3 length: 14 residues. Germline CDR1 is SGHVS and CDR2 is FNYEAQ. Trimming shortened V by 6 bases and J by 5 bases, and 13 bases separated the two germline ends. CDR3 sequence (DNA): TGTGCCAGCAGTACGGGACACCCAACCGGGGAGCTGTTTTTT. This encodes CASSTGHPTGELFF. The whole variable domain, filled in from reference TRBV7-6 and TRBJ2-2, reads GAGVSQSPRYKVTKRGQDVALRCDPISGHVSLYWYRQALGQGPEFLTYFNYEAQQDKSGLPNDRFSAERPEGSISTLTIQRTEQRDSAMYRCASSTGHPTGELFFGEGSRLTVL.